These 11 T cell receptor beta chains came from one sample sequenced in a study of cytomegalovirus exposure and HLA in healthy donors. Primers for the PCR totalled 60 Vbeta and 13 Jbeta. The protocol was immunoSEQ multiplex PCR, while the TCRdb copy is restricted to in-frame clones and leaves out a portion. The table has roughly 150,000 clones, roughly 84% seen once. The specimen sequenced was PBMCs. The source is a woman aged 18-29 years in good health and CMV-seronegative.

The sample holds one count of this clone. This chain links TRBV5-6 with TRBJ1-1; the match to TRBD1 covers 7 bases. The CDR3 spans 15 residues. Trimming at V came to 0 bases and at J to 5 bases, leaving 7 bases not matched to a gene. Germline assignment: CDR1 SGHDT and CDR2 YYEEEE. The CDR3 region is CASSLAGGGRTEAFF. DNA of the CDR3: TGTGCCAGCAGCTTGGCAGGAGGGGGCCGAACTGAAGCTTTCTTT.

The gene calls are TRBV5-1 and TRBJ1-1, with TRBD1 matching 9 bases. This CDR3 is built from 16 residues. The junction had 11 bases not matched to a gene; V was cut back by 3 bases and J by 5 bases. Germline CDR1 is SGHRS and CDR2 is YFSETQ. Here the CDR3 reads CASSSQVGTGSTEAFF. The CDR3 coding sequence is TGCGCCAGCAGCTCTCAAGTTGGGACAGGGAGTACTGAAGCTTTCTTT. Full variable domain (remainder filled in from reference TRBV5-1 and TRBJ1-1): KAGVTQTPRYLIKTRGQQVTLSCSPISGHRSVSWYQQTPGQGLQFLFEYFSETQRNKGNFPGRFSGRQFSNSRSEMNVSTLELGDSALYLCASSSQVGTGSTEAFFGQGTRLTVV.

A single count supports this clone. The chain links TRBV4-1 to TRBJ1-5; 9 nucleotides agree with TRBD1. Germline CDR1 is MGHRA and CDR2 is YSYEKL. The junction had 11 bases not matched to a gene; V was cut back by 4 bases and J by 7 bases. The CDR3 extends over 16 amino acids. The CDR3 reads CASSRLQGAVRQPQHF. The CDR3 region has the DNA TGCGCCAGCAGCCGGTTACAGGGGGCAGTGCGGCAGCCCCAGCATTTT.

The genes are TRBV19 and TRBJ1-6; D unclear. There are 15 residues in the CDR3. The V end was cut by 3 bases, the J end by 7 bases, with 13 bases between. Germline V lookup: CDR1 LNHDA, CDR2 SQIVND (reference sequence). DNA for the CDR3: TGTGCCAGTAGTATCGGCGGGGATATGAATTCACCCCTCCACTTT. It yields the protein CASSIGGDMNSPLHF. Combining the CDR3 with reference TRBV19 and TRBJ1-6 gives the whole variable domain DGGITQSPKYLFRKEGQNVTLSCEQNLNHDAMYWYRQDPGQGLRLIYYSQIVNDFQKGDIAEGYSVSREKKESFPLTVTSAQKNPTAFYLCASSIGGDMNSPLHFGNGTRLTVT.

This clone has more than one count but fewer than ten. One end of the junction fails to match germline, which may point to a read error. The chain employs TRBV7-3 and TRBJ2-6; D possibly corresponds to TRBD1 (6 bases). This CDR3 is built from 17 residues. The germline V gene encodes CDR1 SGHTA and CDR2 FQGTGA. The CDR3 region is CASSSRTVLSGANGLTF. In DNA, the CDR3 is TGTGCCAGCAGCTCACGGACAGTCCTCTCTGGGGCCAACGGCCTGACTTTC.

The rearrangement uses TRBV2 and TRBJ2-5, with 7 bases aligning to TRBD2. After removal of 3 bases from V and 1 base from J, the junction contained 5 bases not matched to a gene. Germline V gene data show CDR1 as SNHLY and CDR2 as FYNNEI. This CDR3 comprises 15 residues. This chain's CDR3 is CASSDLRGIQETQYF. CDR3 DNA sequence: TGTGCCAGCAGTGATTTGCGGGGGATCCAAGAGACCCAGTACTTC.

The chain carries TRBV5-4 and TRBJ1-1, with D uncertain. CDR1 is SGHNT, CDR2 YYREEE, per germline (reference sequence). The CDR3 length is 15 residues. Trimming pared 0 bases from V and 5 bases from J, leaving 14 bases between. The CDR3 nucleotides are TGTGCCAGCAGCTTGGCCGGGGTTAAGCAAACTGAAGCTTTCTTT. Its protein is CASSLAGVKQTEAFF.

V and J are TRBV30 and TRBJ2-1; perhaps TRBD2 as D (5 bases). Germline-derived CDR1 and CDR2 are GTSNPN and SVGIG (reference sequence). CDR3 length: 14 amino acids. V lost 3 bases and J 1 base, leaving 10 bases between the germline ends. CDR3: CAWSPRDSYNEQFF. The CDR3 nucleotides are TGTGCCTGGAGCCCTCGGGATTCCTACAATGAGCAGTTCTTC.

CDR3 in amino acids: CASSLAGRASANEKLFF. The CDR3 DNA reads TGTGCCAGCAGCTTAGCGGGGAGGGCAAGTGCTAATGAAAAACTGTTTTTT. The V call is TRBV7-2, the J call TRBJ1-4; D not resolved. Germline CDR1 and CDR2: SGHTA and FQGNSA. Between the trimmed V and J ends, which lost 0 bases and 3 bases, there was a span of 14 bases. The CDR3 loop spans 17 amino acids.

Only a few counts were recorded for this clone. The chain recombines TRBV4-2 with TRBJ2-7; D may be TRBD2 (7 bases). The CDR3 runs to 15 residues. Germline assignment: CDR1 LGHNA and CDR2 YNFKEQ. With 0 bases removed from V and 5 bases from J, the gap between germline ends came to 14 bases. In DNA form, the CDR3 reads TGTGCCAGCAGCCAAGAAAGGGGGGGCGCGGACGAGCAGTACTTC. Translated, it gives CASSQERGGADEQYF.

The V call is TRBV2, the J call TRBJ2-5; 11 bases are a match to TRBD2. J was trimmed by 2 bases and V by 4 bases; bases with no gene match: 3. The V gene's germline CDR1 is SNHLY and CDR2 FYNNEI. This CDR3 region has 15 residues. The CDR3: CASSGASGGQETQYF. DNA of the CDR3: TGTGCCAGCAGTGGGGCTAGCGGGGGGCAAGAGACCCAGTACTTC.